This TCR beta chain is from a study of blood T cell repertoires in COVID-19. About the study: Some COVID-19 samples were acute and others convalescent; all came from the United States, Italy and Spain.

TCRdb keeps only in-frame clones here, not all; method: immunoSEQ multiplex PCR. The repertoire holds some 320,000 clones, with around 92% as singletons. From germline, CDR1 is SGHKS and CDR2 YYEKEE (reference sequence). The V and J ends lost 4 bases and 4 bases, in that order; junction bases with no gene match: 5. The CDR3 runs 14 residues. Input material: PBMCs or T cells enriched from blood (not recorded which). This sequence originates from a woman aged 50 to 60 who had been exposed to COVID-19. The chain uses TRBV5-5 and TRBJ1-1, with 9 bases identical to TRBD1. The chain's CDR3 is CASSVWDRATEAFF. The CDR3 DNA reads TGTGCCAGCAGCGTGTGGGACAGGGCCACTGAAGCTTTCTTT. Variable domain in full (rest from reference TRBV5-5 and TRBJ1-1): DAGVTQSPTHLIKTRGQQVTLRCSPISGHKSVSWYQQVLGQGPQFIFQYYEKEERGRGNFPDRFSARQFPNYSSELNVNALLLGDSALYLCASSVWDRATEAFFGQGTRLTVV.